The source of this TCR beta chain is a study of vaccination and CD4 T cells after COVID-19. On the study more broadly: Two of the convalescents were Hispanic, and convalescents were six males and four females. Stimulation used overlapping spike peptides from SARS-CoV-2, HCoV-NL63, HCoV-OC43 and HCoV-229E.

Comment on this clonotype: What it binds is unknown.

Sequencing of DNA taken from cultured CD4+ T cells relied on the Oncomine TCR Beta short-read assay. Each CDR3 protein is one row after TCRdb ran MiXCR on the PCR reads. Among more than 6,500 distinct CDR3 sequences listed, 30% to 40% were seen once. Treatment here: roughly 10-day PBMC culture with coronavirus spike peptide pools or control peptides (ViraFEST assay). Prior to the COVID-19 pandemic (2011-2018), the unexposed donor's CD4+ T cells were collected. Germline assignment: CDR1 SGHNT and CDR2 YYREEE (reference sequence). The CDR3 totals 14 residues. Trimming stripped 0 bases from V and 8 bases from J, with 13 bases between.

This sequence was found in a human donor in good health. The chain links TRBV5-4 to TRBJ2-3; D could derive from TRBD1 or TRBD2 (5 bases each). Sequencing used CD4+ T cells from blood, cultured in vitro. The CDR3 DNA reads TGTGCCAGCAGCTTGGGCCCCGGGGCAAGTACGCAGTATTTT. Translating it yields CASSLGPGASTQYF. The complete variable domain, with remaining parts taken from reference TRBV5-4 and TRBJ2-3, reads ETGVTQSPTHLIKTRGQQVTLRCSSQSGHNTVSWYQQALGQGPQFIFQYYREEENGRGNFPPRFSGLQFPNYSSELNVNALELDDSALYLCASSLGPGASTQYFGPGTRLTVL.